The 18 T cell receptor beta chains reported below all come from one sample, sequenced in a study of technical replicates of blood from four donors. Here immunoSEQ multiplex PCR was the method, and the copy in TCRdb shows in-frame clones only, minus some. This sample yields over 80,000 clones, of which approximately 96% are seen a single time; approximately 0.38% belongs to the top ten. Sequenced material: T cells isolated from PBMCs. The receptor set was obtained from a human donor in good health.

The genes are TRBV5-6 and TRBJ2-1; 13 bases match TRBD2. The germline V gene has CDR1 SGHDT and CDR2 YYEEEE. The CDR3 is made up of 16 amino acids. After removal of 2 bases from V and 8 bases from J, the junction contained 7 bases not matched to a gene. In nucleotides, the CDR3 is TGTGCCAGCAGCTTCCCCGGACTAGCGGGAGCGGATGAGCAGTTCTTC. Translated: CASSFPGLAGADEQFF.

The chain combines TRBV11-2 with TRBJ2-3, with D maybe TRBD1 (6 bases). Germline-derived CDR1 and CDR2 are SGHAT and FQNNGV. The CDR3 is made up of 15 amino acids. Trimming took off 1 base at V and 3 bases at J, with 11 bases between the two ends. Written as DNA, the CDR3 is TGTGCCAGCAGCTTAGGGGGGCGAGGGACAGATACGCAGTATTTT. It encodes CASSLGGRGTDTQYF. Using reference TRBV11-2 and TRBJ2-3 for the parts outside the CDR3, the full variable domain is EAGVAQSPRYKIIEKRQSVAFWCNPISGHATLYWYQQILGQGPKLLIQFQNNGVVDDSQLPKDRFSAERLKGVDSTLKIQPAKLEDSAVYLCASSLGGRGTDTQYFGPGTRLTVL.

Only one count was recorded for this clone. This chain connects TRBV4-1 to TRBJ2-7; D remains unclear. Trimming shortened V by 1 base and J by 5 bases, and 15 bases separated the two germline ends. Per the germline V gene, CDR1 is MGHRA and CDR2 is YSYEKL. The CDR3 totals 15 residues. Here the CDR3 DNA reads TGCGCCAGCAGCCAAGCCCACAGCCCTCTCGACGAGCAGTACTTC. Translating it yields CASSQAHSPLDEQYF.

On this clone itself: This specimen includes other DNA sequences encoding the same CDR3. The chain employs TRBV30 and TRBJ1-4; D is unclear. V lost 5 bases and J lost 5, with 6 bases in between. Per the germline V gene, CDR1 is GTSNPN and CDR2 is SVGIG (reference sequence). The CDR3 has 11 amino acids. CDR3 residues: CAWSLNEKLFF. CDR3 bases: TGTGCCTGGTCACTAAATGAAAAACTGTTTTTT.

The chain links TRBV27 to TRBJ2-7; 11 nucleotides align to TRBD2. CDR1 is MNHEY and CDR2 is SMNVEV in the germline V gene (reference sequence). The CDR3 contains 14 residues. The V segment lost 4 bases and the J segment 1 base; nucleotides outside the gene matches: 0. The CDR3 reads CASSSSGRSYEQYF. DNA for the CDR3: TGTGCCAGCAGTTCTAGCGGGAGGTCCTACGAGCAGTACTTC.

J is TRBJ2-6 and V is TRBV9; 7 bases are shared with TRBD1. Germline lookup yields CDR1 SGDLS and CDR2 YYNGEE. CDR3 length: 15 residues. With 4 bases clipped from V and 1 base from J, the junction kept 2 bases outside the gene matches. CDR3 amino acids: CASSTDRSGANVLTF. As DNA, the CDR3 is TGTGCCAGCAGCACGGACAGGTCTGGGGCCAACGTCCTGACTTTC.

The CDR3 loop is CSAGGGGILAKNIQYF. Written as DNA, the CDR3 is TGCAGCGCGGGGGGGGGAGGAATTCTAGCCAAAAACATTCAGTACTTC. This chain joins TRBV29-1 and TRBJ2-4, with TRBD2 matching 8 bases. Germline lookup yields CDR1 SQVTM and CDR2 ANQGSEA. The CDR3 has 16 residues. V shed 7 bases, J shed 0 bases, and the junction held 11 bases outside the gene matches.

The chain is built from TRBV5-1 and TRBJ2-7, with a possible D match to TRBD2 (5 bases). The CDR3 runs 13 residues. Trimming removed 5 bases from V and 0 bases from J, with 9 bases in between. Germline V gene data show CDR1 as SGHRS and CDR2 as YFSETQ. The CDR3 reads CASSERNSYEQYF. The CDR3 DNA follows: TGCGCCAGCAGTGAGCGGAACTCCTACGAGCAGTACTTC. Based on the CDR3 plus reference TRBV5-1 and TRBJ2-7, the full variable domain is KAGVTQTPRYLIKTRGQQVTLSCSPISGHRSVSWYQQTPGQGLQFLFEYFSETQRNKGNFPGRFSGRQFSNSRSEMNVSTLELGDSALYLCASSERNSYEQYFGPGTRLTVT.

V and J are TRBV5-4 and TRBJ2-7; 8 positions agree with TRBD1. The V segment lost 4 bases and the J segment 6 bases; nucleotides outside the gene matches: 6. The CDR3 contains 13 residues. The germline CDR1 and CDR2 sequences are SGHNT and YYREEE (reference sequence). The CDR3 DNA reads TGTGCCAGCAGCCAGACAGGGGTAGGCGAGCAGTACTTC. Translated: CASSQTGVGEQYF.

The chain employs TRBV19 and TRBJ2-3, with TRBD2 matching over 9 bases. The ends lost 4 bases at V and 6 bases at J; junction bases unmatched: 8. CDR3 size: 15 residues. Germline V lookup: CDR1 LNHDA, CDR2 SQIVND (reference sequence). CDR3 DNA sequence: TGTGCCAGTAGTAATTTGGCGGGAGGGCGTGATACGCAGTATTTT. Protein product: CASSNLAGGRDTQYF.

For the CDR3, the DNA is TGTGCCAGTAGGCTACTAGCGGGGGTCAGCGATGAGCAGTTCTTC. Translating gives CASRLLAGVSDEQFF. This chain joins TRBV19 and TRBJ2-1; 11 bases fit TRBD2. CDR1 and CDR2 (germline): LNHDA, SQIVND (reference sequence). J gave up 8 bases and V 6 bases, and 9 bases lay outside the gene matches. This CDR3 is 15 amino acids long.

J is TRBJ1-1 and V is TRBV2; 7 bases map to TRBD1. The V gene end was trimmed by 7 bases and the J gene end by 5 bases; junction bases not matched to a gene: 7. The CDR3 consists of 13 residues. The germline gives CDR1 SNHLY, CDR2 FYNNEI. The CDR3 nucleotides are TGTGCCAGCAAGTGGGACAGACGGACTGAAGCTTTCTTT. Translating gives CASKWDRRTEAFF.

This rearrangement joins TRBV4-3 to TRBJ2-1; 8 nucleotides match TRBD2. Per the germline V gene, CDR1 is LGHNA and CDR2 is YSLEER. This CDR3 region has 13 residues. After removal of 5 bases from V and 7 bases from J, the junction contained 4 bases not matched to a gene. The CDR3 protein is CASSYGTSNEQFF. CDR3 DNA: TGCGCCAGCAGCTACGGGACTAGTAATGAGCAGTTCTTC.

The rearrangement joins TRBV5-1 to TRBJ1-5, with D perhaps matching TRBD1 (5 bases). Germline V gene lookup returns CDR1 SGHRS and CDR2 YFSETQ. Trimming took off 1 base at V and 0 bases at J, with 17 bases between the two ends. This CDR3 is 18 amino acids long. This CDR3 reads CASSLRPTDTYSNQPQHF. The CDR3 DNA is TGCGCCAGCAGCTTGAGGCCGACAGATACCTATAGCAATCAGCCCCAGCATTTT.

The V call is TRBV16, the J call TRBJ1-2, with a possible D match to TRBD1 (5 bases). CDR3 length: 12 residues. V was pared by 5 bases and J by 5 bases, with 9 bases between. CDR1 is KGHSY, CDR2 FQNENV, per germline. The CDR3 coding sequence is TGTGCCAGCAGCTTCGACAGTTATGGCTACACCTTC. As protein: CASSFDSYGYTF.

The chain has TRBV30 and TRBJ2-5; 9 nucleotides align to TRBD2. Trimming took 2 bases from V and 4 from J; bases not matched to a gene: 2. Looked up from germline, CDR1 is GTSNPN and CDR2 is SVGIG (reference sequence). The CDR3 covers 13 residues. CDR3 in DNA: TGTGCCTGGAGTAAAGCGGGAGGAGAGACCCAGTACTTC. This codes for CAWSKAGGETQYF.

The gene calls are TRBV5-1 and TRBJ2-7; unclear D gene. CDR3 length equals 11 residues. Germline-derived CDR1 and CDR2 are SGHRS and YFSETQ. Trimming cost V 4 bases and J 5 bases, with 7 bases left between them. CDR3 region: CASSRADEQYF. The DNA for the CDR3 is TGCGCCAGCAGCCGCGCGGACGAGCAGTACTTC.

The J gene is TRBJ1-2, the V gene TRBV7-4; the match to TRBD1 covers 11 bases. Germline V gene sequence: CDR1 SGHVT, CDR2 SQSDAQ. J was trimmed by 3 bases and V by 4 bases; bases with no gene match: 13. The CDR3 is made up of 18 amino acids. The CDR3 region is CASSWTGGERLLYYGYTF. CDR3 nucleotide sequence: TGTGCCAGCAGCTGGACAGGGGGCGAGCGGTTGTTGTACTATGGCTACACCTTC.